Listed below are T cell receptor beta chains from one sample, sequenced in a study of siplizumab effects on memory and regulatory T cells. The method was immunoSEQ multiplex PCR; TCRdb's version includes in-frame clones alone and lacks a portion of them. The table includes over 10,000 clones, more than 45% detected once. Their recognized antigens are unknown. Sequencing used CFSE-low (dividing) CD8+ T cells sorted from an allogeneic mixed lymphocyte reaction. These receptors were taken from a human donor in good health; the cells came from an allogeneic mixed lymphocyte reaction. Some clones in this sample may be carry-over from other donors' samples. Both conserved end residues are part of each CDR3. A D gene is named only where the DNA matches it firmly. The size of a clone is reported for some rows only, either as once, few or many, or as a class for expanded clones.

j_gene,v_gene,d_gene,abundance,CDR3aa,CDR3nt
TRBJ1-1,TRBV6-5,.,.,CASSYSSRSRYTEAFF,TGTGCCAGCAGTTACTCGAGTAGGTCCCGGTACACTGAGGCTTTCTTT
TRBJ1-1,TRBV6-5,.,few,CASSYSKGVNTEAFF,TGTGCCAGCAGTTACTCGAAGGGTGTGAACACTGAAGCTTTCTTT
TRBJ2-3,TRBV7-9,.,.,CASSPLVWGGTDTQYF,TGTGCCAGCAGCCCCCTTGTGTGGGGGGGCACAGATACGCAGTATTTT
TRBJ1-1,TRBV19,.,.,CASSIVRGPEAFF,TGTGCCAGTAGTATAGTCCGGGGGCCTGAAGCTTTCTTT
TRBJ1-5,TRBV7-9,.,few,CASSSGSPAQHF,TGTGCCAGCAGCTCTGGATCTCCGGCCCAGCATTTT
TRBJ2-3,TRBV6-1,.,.,CASSDEGTSTDTQYF,TGTGCCAGCAGTGACGAGGGAACTAGCACAGATACGCAGTATTTT
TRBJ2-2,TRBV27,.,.,CASSPLGGAYGELFF,TGTGCCAGCAGTCCCTTGGGGGGGGCTTACGGGGAGCTGTTTTTT
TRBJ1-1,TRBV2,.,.,CASSEDLWAEAFF,TGTGCCAGCAGTGAGGATTTGTGGGCTGAAGCTTTCTTT
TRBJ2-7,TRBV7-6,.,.,CASSLVVDEQYF,TGTGCCAGCAGCTTAGTTGTCGACGAGCAGTACTTC
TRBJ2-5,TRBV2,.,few,CAVNRENQETQYF,TGTGCCGTAAACAGGGAAAACCAAGAGACCCAGTACTTC
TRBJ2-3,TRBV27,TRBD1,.,CASSPLWTGGLTDTQYF,TGTGCCAGCAGTCCCCTCTGGACAGGGGGTCTCACAGATACGCAGTATTTT
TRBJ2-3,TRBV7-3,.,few,CASSTTGTDTQYF,TGTGCCAGCAGCACGACTGGCACAGATACGCAGTATTTT
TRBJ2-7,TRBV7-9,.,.,CASSDSMFQDPYEQYF,TGTGCCAGCAGCGACTCTATGTTCCAGGATCCCTACGAGCAGTACTTC
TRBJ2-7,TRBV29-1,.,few,CSVEDETLSYEQYF,TGCAGCGTTGAAGATGAAACTCTTTCCTACGAGCAGTACTTC
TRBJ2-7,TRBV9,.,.,CASSLGAGEQYF,TGTGCCAGCAGCCTGGGGGCAGGCGAGCAGTACTTC
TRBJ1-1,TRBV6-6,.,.,CASSLTSTNTEAFF,TGTGCCAGCAGCCTTACATCTACGAACACTGAAGCTTTCTTT
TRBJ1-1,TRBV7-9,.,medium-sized,CASSFGAGNTEAFF,TGTGCCAGCAGCTTTGGGGCAGGGAACACTGAAGCTTTCTTT
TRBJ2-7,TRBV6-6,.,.,CASSYKWGYDYEQYF,TGTGCCAGCAGTTACAAATGGGGATACGATTACGAGCAGTACTTC
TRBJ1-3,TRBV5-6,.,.,CASSLAEGDTIYF,TGTGCCAGCAGCTTGGCAGAAGGGGACACCATATATTTT
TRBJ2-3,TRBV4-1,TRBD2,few,CASSQEEGLAADTQYF,TGCGCCAGCAGCCAAGAAGAGGGACTAGCGGCAGATACGCAGTATTTT
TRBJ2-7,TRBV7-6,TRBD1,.,CASSLAPTGGGYEQYF,TGTGCCAGCAGCTTGGCCCCGACAGGGGGCGGTTACGAGCAGTACTTC
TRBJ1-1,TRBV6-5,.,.,CASSYLTENTEAFF,TGTGCCAGCAGTTACCTCACCGAGAACACTGAAGCTTTCTTT